This T cell receptor beta chain was recovered during a study of T cells in Graves' hyperthyroidism and ophthalmopathy. Broader study findings: Among clonotypes expanded in thyroid above 0.001, most were also found in blood. Onset of ophthalmopathy came a median roughly 6.4 months after the model predicted it.

RNA transcripts yielded amplified TCR beta CDR3 regions. HTBI primers were the set used in a first-round RT-PCR of the TCR CDR3. In TCRdb, the multiplex PCR reads were re-called with MiXCR into one record per CDR3 protein. Of a few hundred thousand distinct CDR3 sequences listed, approximately 15% are singletons. This clonotype was counted only a few times. Its specificity is not known. For ophthalmopathy patients, the Clinical Activity Score was at least 3 and the NOSPECS grade at least 4; duration was under 3 months. Uncontrolled infection, other autoimmune disease, pregnancy or lactation barred patients from enrollment. The clonotype was recovered from a middle-aged woman with Graves' ophthalmopathy. The sample comprised blood.

In DNA, the CDR3 is TGTGCCAGCAGCAAGAGGGGGACCGACTACGAGCAGTACTTC. Its translation is CASSKRGTDYEQYF. The V call is TRBV6-1, the J call TRBJ2-7, with D possibly being TRBD1 (6 bases). The CDR3 spans 14 residues. Germline lookup yields CDR1 MNHNS and CDR2 SASEGT. Trimming removed 6 bases from V and 3 bases from J, with 15 bases in between.